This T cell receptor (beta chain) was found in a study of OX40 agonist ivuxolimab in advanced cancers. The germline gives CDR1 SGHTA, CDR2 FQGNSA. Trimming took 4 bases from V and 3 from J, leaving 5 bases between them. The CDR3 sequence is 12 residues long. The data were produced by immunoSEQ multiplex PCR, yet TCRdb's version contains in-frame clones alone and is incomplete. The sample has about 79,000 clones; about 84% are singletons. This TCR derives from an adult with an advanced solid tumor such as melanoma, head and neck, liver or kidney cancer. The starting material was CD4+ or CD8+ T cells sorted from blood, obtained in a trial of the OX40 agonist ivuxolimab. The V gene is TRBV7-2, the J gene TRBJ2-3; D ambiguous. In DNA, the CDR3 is TGTGCCAGCAGCTCCCGGACAGATACGCAGTATTTT. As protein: CASSSRTDTQYF. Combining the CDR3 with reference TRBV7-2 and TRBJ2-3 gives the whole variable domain GAGVSQSPSNKVTEKGKDVELRCDPISGHTALYWYRQSLGQGLEFLIYFQGNSAPDKSGLPSDRFSAERTGGSVSTLTIQRTQQEDSAVYLCASSSRTDTQYFGPGTRLTVL.